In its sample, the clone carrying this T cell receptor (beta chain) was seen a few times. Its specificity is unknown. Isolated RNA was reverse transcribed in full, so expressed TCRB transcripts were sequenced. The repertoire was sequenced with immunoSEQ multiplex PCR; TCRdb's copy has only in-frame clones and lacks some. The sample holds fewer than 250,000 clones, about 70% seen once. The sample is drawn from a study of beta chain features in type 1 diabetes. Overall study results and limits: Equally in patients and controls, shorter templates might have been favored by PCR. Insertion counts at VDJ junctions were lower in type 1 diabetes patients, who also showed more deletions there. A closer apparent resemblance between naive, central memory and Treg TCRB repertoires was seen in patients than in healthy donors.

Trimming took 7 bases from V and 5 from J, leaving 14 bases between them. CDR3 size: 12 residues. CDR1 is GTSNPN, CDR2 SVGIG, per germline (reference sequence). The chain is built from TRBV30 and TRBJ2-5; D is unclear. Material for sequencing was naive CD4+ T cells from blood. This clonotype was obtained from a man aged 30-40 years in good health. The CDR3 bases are TGTGCCTCGAGGACCCTCCGTGAGACCCAGTACTTC. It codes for CASRTLRETQYF.